Listed here is a single T cell receptor (beta chain). Its antigen is unknown. These data are taken from a study of CD8 T cells in Susac syndrome. Study observations and caveats: Clonal expansion was not seen in any Susac syndrome CD4+ T cell repertoire.

CD8+ and CD4+ T cells circulating in blood were sequenced for TCR beta. The TEMRA cells underwent FACS enrichment, while the CD8+ and CD4+ T cells underwent negative isolation. Random hexamers were used to reverse transcribe the RNA input (about 0.5 to 1 ug). Amplification of TCR beta CDR3 across 54 Vbeta and 13 Jbeta was performed with immunoSEQ multiplex PCR. TCRdb used MiXCR to reprocess the immunoSEQ multiplex PCR reads, holding one entry per CDR3 protein. The sample has over 65,000 distinct CDR3 sequences, approximately 94% seen once. There are 16 residues in the CDR3. The ends were cut back, 0 bases at V and 5 bases at J, with 17 bases in the middle. Germline V gene sequence: CDR1 SGHRS, CDR2 YFSETQ.

The sequence came from a human donor with Susac syndrome. The chain combines TRBV5-1 with TRBJ1-2; no clear D. Sequencing was carried out using CD4+ T cells from PBMCs. The CDR3 is CASSLEGQVLGYGYTF. In DNA form, the CDR3 reads TGCGCCAGCAGCTTGGAAGGGCAGGTCTTAGGATATGGCTACACCTTC.